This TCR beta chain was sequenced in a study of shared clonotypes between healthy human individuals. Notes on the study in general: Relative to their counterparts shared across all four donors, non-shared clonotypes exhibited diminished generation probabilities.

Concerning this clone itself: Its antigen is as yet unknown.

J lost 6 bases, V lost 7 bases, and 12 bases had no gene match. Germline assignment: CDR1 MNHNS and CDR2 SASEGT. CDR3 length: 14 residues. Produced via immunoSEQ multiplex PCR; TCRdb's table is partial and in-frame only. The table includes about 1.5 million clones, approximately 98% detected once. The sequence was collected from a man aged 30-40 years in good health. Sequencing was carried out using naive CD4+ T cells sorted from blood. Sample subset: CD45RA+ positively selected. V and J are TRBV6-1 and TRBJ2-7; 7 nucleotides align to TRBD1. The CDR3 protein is CASIPVSTGFEQYF. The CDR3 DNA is TGTGCCAGCATCCCCGTCTCGACAGGGTTCGAGCAGTACTTC.